One TCR beta chain is described in this entry. Clones were read by immunoSEQ multiplex PCR, and TCRdb kept only the in-frame ones, dropping some. The profile covers roughly 14,000 clones, with about 90% appearing a single time and approximately 0.8% taken by the ten largest. This specimen comes from a study of untreated major depressive disorder. Participants with major medical conditions, Axis I/II comorbidities, regular medication or illicit drug use were excluded. The source of this sequence is a man under 40 with major depressive disorder. The sample was CD4+ T cells from PBMCs.

The CDR3 bases are TGTGCCAGCAGCTTAAACAGGCTTGACACTGAAGCTTTCTTT. Protein: CASSLNRLDTEAFF. The rearrangement uses TRBV13 and TRBJ1-1, with TRBD1 as a possible D gene (5 bases). V was shortened by 2 bases and J by 3 bases, with 10 bases between the two germline ends. In germline, CDR1 is PRHDT, CDR2 FYEKMQ (reference sequence). The CDR3 covers 14 residues.